Included here is one T cell receptor beta chain sequence, with context. The CDR3 runs 15 residues. Germline V gene data show CDR1 as MNHEY and CDR2 as SMNVEV (reference sequence). Trimming pared 2 bases from V and 1 base from J, leaving 12 bases between. This entry belongs to a study of blood T cell repertoires in COVID-19. Looking at the study overall: The analysed material was cDNA or gDNA that came from T cells, B-cell-depleted T cells, or PBMCs.

In the original processing: Cell counts per sample came from amplifying reference gene primers. Libraries were prepared by immunoSEQ multiplex PCR; TCRdb keeps only in-frame clonotypes and omits some of them. That table gives V, J and clone size, and the DNA gave D and trimming. The sample holds some 120,000 clones; less than 90% are singletons and the top ten take around 2.3%. Sample: peripheral blood. The source of this sequence is a man aged 30 to 39 with acute or convalescent COVID-19. The chain combines TRBV27 with TRBJ2-7; TRBD2 might be the D (5 bases). The CDR3 protein is CASSLRGFGSYEQYF. CDR3 in DNA: TGTGCCAGCAGTTTACGAGGGTTTGGTTCCTACGAGCAGTACTTC.